Below are 9 T cell receptor beta chains sequenced from a single sample in a study of blood T cell repertoires in COVID-19. Using immunoSEQ multiplex PCR, the repertoire was profiled, and TCRdb retains in-frame clones only, with some absent. The sample records fewer than 350,000 clones, around nine tenths being singletons. Sequencing input: peripheral blood. The receptors stem from a woman aged 70-85 years with COVID-19, enrolled during active disease.

The chain joins TRBV2 to TRBJ1-3; D is possibly TRBD1 (5 bases). CDR1 and CDR2 (germline): SNHLY, FYNNEI. The CDR3 covers 13 residues. Trimming took off 11 bases at V and 0 bases at J, with 11 bases between the two ends. CDR3 amino acids: CAGSTVSGNTIYF. As DNA, the CDR3 is TGTGCCGGATCGACAGTCTCTGGAAACACCATATATTTT. Full variable domain (remainder filled in from reference TRBV2 and TRBJ1-3): EPEVTQTPSHQVTQMGQEVILRCVPISNHLYFYWYRQILGQKVEFLVSFYNNEISEKSEIFDDQFSVERPDGSNFTLKIRSTKLEDSAMYFCAGSTVSGNTIYFGEGSWLTVV.

The chain links TRBV5-1 to TRBJ2-2; TRBD2 matches at 12 bases. The CDR3 runs to 16 residues. CDR1 and CDR2 from the germline V gene are SGHRS and YFSETQ. J lost 7 bases, V lost 4 bases, and 8 bases had no gene match. The CDR3 is CASSPASGGASGELFF. In DNA, the CDR3 is TGCGCCAGCAGCCCGGCTAGCGGGGGGGCTAGCGGGGAGCTGTTTTTT. The entire variable domain, with the rest obtained from reference TRBV5-1 and TRBJ2-2, is as follows: KAGVTQTPRYLIKTRGQQVTLSCSPISGHRSVSWYQQTPGQGLQFLFEYFSETQRNKGNFPGRFSGRQFSNSRSEMNVSTLELGDSALYLCASSPASGGASGELFFGEGSRLTVL.

The chain joins TRBV24-1 to TRBJ2-3; no clear D. Looked up from germline, CDR1 is KGHDR and CDR2 is SFDVKD. V was cut by 2 bases and J by 1 base, with 6 bases left in between. CDR3 length: 14 residues. Here the CDR3 DNA reads TGTGCCACCAGTGATTCCTACCGCACAGATACGCAGTATTTT. Translated, it gives CATSDSYRTDTQYF.

The chain carries TRBV6-5 and TRBJ2-1; 9 bases agree with TRBD2. Germline CDR1 MNHEY, CDR2 SVGAGI. This CDR3 region has 13 residues. V was pared by 4 bases and J by 13 bases, with 8 bases of the junction left unmatched. The CDR3 protein is CASSSAGGPGQFF. DNA for the CDR3: TGTGCCAGCAGTTCCGCGGGGGGGCCGGGACAGTTCTTC.

V and J are TRBV5-4 and TRBJ2-2, with 7 bases lining up with TRBD2. The germline CDR1 and CDR2 sequences are SGHNT and YYREEE (reference sequence). V lost 3 bases and J lost 2; bases outside the gene matches: 10. The CDR3 contains 17 residues. CDR3 sequence: CASSYPGASGNTGELFF. The DNA of the CDR3 is TGTGCCAGCAGCTACCCCGGGGCTAGCGGAAACACCGGGGAGCTGTTTTTT.

This clone was seen a single time. J is TRBJ2-1 and V is TRBV5-6; 7 nucleotides match TRBD2. The trim removed 4 bases at V and 8 bases at J, leaving 9 bases unmatched. The CDR3 is made up of 14 amino acids. The germline V gene encodes CDR1 SGHDT and CDR2 YYEEEE. The CDR3 DNA follows: TGTGCCAGCAGCCCTCTCAGCGGGGTGTATGAGCAGTTCTTC. Translation: CASSPLSGVYEQFF.

V gene TRBV27 combines with J gene TRBJ1-1; D possibly corresponds to TRBD1 (5 bases). This CDR3 is 14 amino acids long. Germline loops: CDR1 MNHEY, CDR2 SMNVEV (reference sequence). V lost 7 bases and J lost 0, with 12 bases in between. CDR3 in DNA: TGTGCCAGCAAGTTGTGGGGGGTGAACACTGAAGCTTTCTTT. It codes for CASKLWGVNTEAFF.

The V call is TRBV7-2, the J call TRBJ2-2; TRBD2 aligns across 9 bases. The junction had 0 bases not matched to a gene; V was cut back by 1 base and J by 6 bases. The germline CDR1 and CDR2 sequences are SGHTA and FQGNSA. CDR3 size: 14 residues. Here the CDR3 reads CASSLVAGAGELFF. CDR3 sequence (DNA): TGTGCCAGCAGCTTAGTAGCGGGGGCCGGGGAGCTGTTTTTT.

This chain links TRBV9 with TRBJ1-3, with D perhaps TRBD1 (6 bases). CDR3 size: 13 residues. The germline CDR1 and CDR2 sequences are SGDLS and YYNGEE. Deletions cut 5 bases from V and 8 bases from J, with 14 bases between. As DNA, the CDR3 is TGTGCCAGCAGGGGGGCAGGTATGGACACCATATATTTT. Translating gives CASRGAGMDTIYF.